The present entry profiles one T cell receptor (beta chain) with its context. As processed by the authors: Scientists estimated how many nucleated cells there were by amplifying reference gene primers. The assay was immunoSEQ multiplex PCR, and TCRdb's table has in-frame clones only and misses some. Clone size and V and J calls were adopted from that table, with D and trimming inferred from the DNA. The sample has more than 95,000 clones; roughly four fifths are singletons. The data derive from a study of blood T cell repertoires in COVID-19. Overall study: The samples span acute and convalescent COVID-19 from the United States, Italy and Spain. T cells, B-cell-depleted T cells, or PBMCs provided the cDNA or gDNA that served as material.

This clonotype originated in a man in his fifties or sixties with acute or convalescent COVID-19. The sample taken for sequencing was peripheral blood.

CDR3: CASSLDLSPTIYTF. CDR3 in DNA: TGTGCCAGCAGCTTAGATTTAAGTCCTACCATCTACACCTTC. The chain is built from TRBV7-9 and TRBJ1-2; no definite D call. Germline-derived CDR1 and CDR2 are SEHNR and FQNEAQ (reference sequence). The CDR3 totals 14 residues. Trimming left V 1 base short and J 10 bases short, with 16 bases between.